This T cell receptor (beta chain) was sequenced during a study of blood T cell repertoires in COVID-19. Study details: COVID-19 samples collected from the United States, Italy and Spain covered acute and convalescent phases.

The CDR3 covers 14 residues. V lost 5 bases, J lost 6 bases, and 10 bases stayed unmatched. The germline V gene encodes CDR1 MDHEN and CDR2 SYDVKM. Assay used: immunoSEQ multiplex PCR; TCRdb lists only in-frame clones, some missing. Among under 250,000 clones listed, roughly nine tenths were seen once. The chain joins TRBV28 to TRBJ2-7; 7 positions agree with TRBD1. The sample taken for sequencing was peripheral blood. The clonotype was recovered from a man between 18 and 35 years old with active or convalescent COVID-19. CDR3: CASSPTGQLPEQYF. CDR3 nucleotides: TGTGCCAGCAGTCCAACGGGACAGCTCCCCGAGCAGTACTTC.